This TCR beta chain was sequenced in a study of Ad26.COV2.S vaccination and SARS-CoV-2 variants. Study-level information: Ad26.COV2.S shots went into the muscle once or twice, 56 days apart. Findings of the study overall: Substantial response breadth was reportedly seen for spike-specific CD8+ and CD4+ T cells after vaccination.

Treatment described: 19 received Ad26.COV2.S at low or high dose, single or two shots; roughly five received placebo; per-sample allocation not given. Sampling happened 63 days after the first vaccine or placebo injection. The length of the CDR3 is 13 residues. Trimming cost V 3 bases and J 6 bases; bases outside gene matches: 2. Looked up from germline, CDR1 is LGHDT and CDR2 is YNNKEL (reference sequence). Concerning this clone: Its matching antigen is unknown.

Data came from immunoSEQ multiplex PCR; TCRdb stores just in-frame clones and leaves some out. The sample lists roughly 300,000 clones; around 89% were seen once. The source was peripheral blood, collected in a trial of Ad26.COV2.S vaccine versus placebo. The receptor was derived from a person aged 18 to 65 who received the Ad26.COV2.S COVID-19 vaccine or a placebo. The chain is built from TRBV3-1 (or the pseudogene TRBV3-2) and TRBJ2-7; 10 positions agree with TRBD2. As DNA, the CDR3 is TGTGCCAGCAGCCATCCTAGCGGGAGCGAGCAGTACTTC. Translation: CASSHPSGSEQYF.